A single sample gave rise to the 30 T cell receptor beta chains below, sequenced in a study of blood T cell repertoires in COVID-19. Profiled with immunoSEQ multiplex PCR; TCRdb holds only in-frame clones, not every one. In the table there are more than 95,000 clones, about 85% of which are singletons. The specimen sequenced was peripheral blood. Source of these receptors: a man in his fifties with acute or convalescent COVID-19.

This clone appeared a single time. This chain links TRBV24-1 with TRBJ2-1; D unclear. V lost 2 bases, J lost 0 bases, and 7 bases lay in between. The germline gives CDR1 KGHDR, CDR2 SFDVKD. There are 15 residues in the CDR3. The CDR3 bases are TGTGCCACCAGTGATTCAACGAGCTCCTACAATGAGCAGTTCTTC. Protein product: CATSDSTSSYNEQFF.

The rearrangement links TRBV6-5 to TRBJ1-2; D not certain. Between the trimmed V and J ends, which lost 4 bases and 8 bases, there was a span of 11 bases. Germline CDR1 and CDR2: MNHEY and SVGAGI. This CDR3 is 12 amino acids long. The chain's CDR3 is CASSFWIGGYTF. The CDR3 coding sequence is TGTGCCAGCAGTTTCTGGATCGGGGGCTACACCTTC.

The V and J genes are TRBV7-9 and TRBJ1-5, with a possible D match to TRBD1 (5 bases). Trimming removed 4 bases from V and 4 bases from J, with 11 bases in between. The CDR3 covers 14 residues. CDR1 is SEHNR, CDR2 FQNEAQ, per germline (reference sequence). The CDR3 protein is CASSSGGINQPQHF. CDR3 sequence (DNA): TGTGCCAGCAGCTCCGGGGGGATAAATCAGCCCCAGCATTTT. The complete variable domain, with remaining parts taken from reference TRBV7-9 and TRBJ1-5, reads DTGVSQNPRHKITKRGQNVTFRCDPISEHNRLYWYRQTLGQGPEFLTYFQNEAQLEKSRLLSDRFSAERPKGSFSTLEIQRTEQGDSAMYLCASSSGGINQPQHFGDGTRLSIL.

The gene calls are TRBV27 and TRBJ2-7; D is undetermined. The CDR3 length is 11 residues. Between the trimmed V and J ends, which lost 6 bases and 6 bases, there was a span of 9 bases. CDR1 is MNHEY, CDR2 SMNVEV, per germline (reference sequence). The CDR3 loop is CASSSQAEQYF. CDR3 DNA sequence: TGTGCCAGCAGCTCTCAAGCCGAGCAGTACTTC.

V gene TRBV30 combines with J gene TRBJ1-2, with a possible D match to TRBD1 (5 bases). V shed 0 bases and J shed 4 bases, with 12 bases lying between them. The germline V gene has CDR1 GTSNPN and CDR2 SVGIG (reference sequence). The CDR3 sequence is 14 residues long. CDR3 in amino acids: CAWSVVGGGYGYTF. DNA of the CDR3: TGTGCCTGGAGTGTAGTGGGGGGAGGCTATGGCTACACCTTC.

This sequence joins TRBV6-5 and TRBJ2-1, with 11 bases that match TRBD2. CDR1 is MNHEY and CDR2 is SVGAGI in the germline V gene. This CDR3 region has 14 residues. V shed 6 bases, J shed 15 bases, and the junction held 13 bases outside the gene matches. CDR3 loop: CASRAGTSGSFGFF. CDR3 nucleotides: TGTGCCAGCAGAGCAGGGACTAGCGGCTCATTCGGGTTCTTC.

This sequence joins TRBV5-1 and TRBJ1-2; 10 positions match TRBD1. Germline V gives CDR1 SGHRS, CDR2 YFSETQ. V trimming: 4 bases; J trimming: 0 bases; junction bases outside the gene matches: 9. The CDR3 has 17 amino acids. The CDR3 loop is CASSGGDRGSANYGYTF. Written as DNA, the CDR3 is TGCGCCAGCAGCGGCGGGGACAGGGGTTCAGCTAACTATGGCTACACCTTC.

The chain combines TRBV2 with TRBJ2-1, with 7 nucleotides matching TRBD2. Germline V gives CDR1 SNHLY, CDR2 FYNNEI. The V segment lost 4 bases and the J segment 8 bases; nucleotides outside the gene matches: 8. The CDR3 contains 14 residues. Here the CDR3 DNA reads TGTGCCAGCAGTGGGGAGGGCCCCGTCTATGAGCAGTTCTTC. This codes for CASSGEGPVYEQFF.

The chain joins TRBV28 to TRBJ1-4; D gene unclear. V lost 5 bases and J lost 1, with 11 bases in between. Germline V gene lookup returns CDR1 MDHEN and CDR2 SYDVKM. The CDR3 covers 15 residues. The CDR3 sequence: CASSDQTLTNEKLFF. DNA of the CDR3: TGTGCCAGCAGTGATCAGACATTAACTAATGAAAAACTGTTTTTT.

The chain carries TRBV5-6 and TRBJ1-2; TRBD1 matches 9 bases. With 4 bases clipped from V and 5 bases from J, the junction kept 9 bases outside the gene matches. Germline CDR1 is SGHDT and CDR2 is YYEEEE. This CDR3 spans 15 amino acids. The CDR3: CASSTVDRGGYGYTF. The CDR3 coding sequence is TGTGCCAGCAGCACGGTCGACAGGGGGGGATATGGCTACACCTTC. Together with reference TRBV5-6 and TRBJ1-2, the CDR3 gives the full variable domain: DAGVTQSPTHLIKTRGQQVTLRCSPKSGHDTVSWYQQALGQGPQFIFQYYEEEERQRGNFPDRFSGHQFPNYSSELNVNALLLGDSALYLCASSTVDRGGYGYTFGSGTRLTVV.

This chain links TRBV5-8 with TRBJ1-4; D may be TRBD1 (5 bases). V was clipped by 0 bases and J by 8 bases, with 14 bases between them. CDR1 and CDR2 (germline): SGHTS, YDEGEE. The CDR3 runs to 15 residues. The CDR3 DNA reads TGTGCCAGCAGCTTGGAGGGGAACCGGCCCGAAAAACTGTTTTTT. Protein sequence: CASSLEGNRPEKLFF.

This clone has only one observation. The chain recombines TRBV15 with TRBJ2-1; 16 bases are a match to TRBD2. V gave up 6 bases and J gave up 0 bases; unmatched junction bases: 11. The CDR3 is 20 amino acids. Germline V gene lookup returns CDR1 LNHNV and CDR2 YYDKDF (reference sequence). CDR3 sequence reads: CATRQGLAGGPVFSYNEQFF. CDR3 DNA sequence: TGTGCCACCAGACAGGGACTAGCGGGAGGGCCGGTTTTCTCCTACAATGAGCAGTTCTTC.

This clone is deemed medium-sized. The rearrangement uses TRBV4-1 and TRBJ1-1; D unresolved. Germline V gene sequence: CDR1 MGHRA, CDR2 YSYEKL. The CDR3 runs to 15 residues. V was clipped by 0 bases and J by 4 bases, with 12 bases between them. CDR3: CASSQDRYGGTEAFF. The CDR3 DNA reads as TGCGCCAGCAGCCAAGATCGATATGGAGGCACTGAAGCTTTCTTT.

This clone was counted a single time. The V and J genes are TRBV27 and TRBJ1-2; D gene ambiguous. CDR1 MNHEY and CDR2 SMNVEV come from the germline V gene (reference sequence). The CDR3 consists of 18 residues. The ends were cut back, 3 bases at V and 3 bases at J, with 23 bases in the middle. The CDR3 sequence: CASSFAPIGGRLDYGYTF. The CDR3 DNA is TGTGCCAGCAGTTTTGCCCCGATTGGCGGGAGGCTCGACTATGGCTACACCTTC.

The chain links TRBV5-6 to TRBJ2-3, with 7 bases identical to TRBD2. Germline V gene data show CDR1 as SGHDT and CDR2 as YYEEEE. The ends lost 0 bases at V and 8 bases at J; junction bases unmatched: 9. The CDR3 is 15 residues long. The CDR3 coding sequence is TGTGCCAGCAGCTTGGGGGGACTATCCACGGGTACGCAGTATTTT. Translating gives CASSLGGLSTGTQYF.

The genes are TRBV19 and TRBJ2-3; no definite D call. Germline V CDR1 and CDR2: LNHDA, SQIVND (reference sequence). Trimming left V 10 bases short and J 4 bases short, with 12 bases between. The CDR3 runs to 12 residues. CDR3 bases: TGTGCCACCATAGCTGGCTCAGATACGCAGTATTTT. Protein sequence: CATIAGSDTQYF.

The rearrangement links TRBV19 to TRBJ1-2; the D is unclear. The CDR3 runs to 14 residues. Germline CDR1 reads LNHDA; CDR2 reads SQIVND (reference sequence). V lost 4 bases and J lost 4, with 13 bases in between. CDR3 in amino acids: CASSTEIGGYGYTF. The CDR3 DNA is TGTGCCAGTAGTACCGAAATCGGTGGCTATGGCTACACCTTC.

The chain uses TRBV11-3 and TRBJ2-7, with D perhaps matching TRBD1 (7 bases). Trimming took off 3 bases at V and 4 bases at J, with 16 bases between the two ends. Germline-derived CDR1 and CDR2 are SGHNT and YENEEA. This CDR3 is built from 15 residues. CDR3 in DNA: TGTGCCAGCAGCTTGGGGGGACAGAACCGTTACGAGCAGTACTTC. Its protein product is CASSLGGQNRYEQYF.

The gene calls are TRBV11-2 and TRBJ2-7; D perhaps matches TRBD2 (6 bases). CDR3 length equals 14 residues. Trimming removed 5 bases from V and 7 bases from J, with 18 bases in between. From germline, CDR1 is SGHAT and CDR2 FQNNGV. The CDR3 bases are TGTGCCAGCAGCCCGCAGGTGCCGGGGAGGGAGCAGTACTTC. Protein: CASSPQVPGREQYF.

This clone was counted a single time. The V gene is TRBV6-6, the J gene TRBJ2-2; 7 positions match TRBD1. Per germline, CDR1 MNHNY and CDR2 SVGAGI (reference sequence). The CDR3 extends over 14 amino acids. The ends lost 8 bases at V and 4 bases at J; junction bases unmatched: 7. The chain's CDR3 is CASETSGGTGELFF. The CDR3 bases are TGTGCCAGCGAAACCTCAGGGGGCACCGGGGAGCTGTTTTTT.

The rearrangement uses TRBV19 and TRBJ2-3; the match to TRBD2 covers 8 bases. Trimming removed 7 bases from V and 1 base from J; junction bases left unmatched: 4. Germline CDR1 LNHDA, CDR2 SQIVND (reference sequence). The CDR3 runs 14 residues. CDR3 sequence: CASNPLAGTDTQYF. Here the CDR3 DNA reads TGTGCCAGTAACCCACTAGCGGGCACAGATACGCAGTATTTT.

The chain is built from TRBV27 and TRBJ1-6; TRBD1 agrees at 7 bases. Looked up from germline, CDR1 is MNHEY and CDR2 is SMNVEV (reference sequence). The CDR3 runs 15 residues. The V gene end was trimmed by 1 base and the J gene end by 9 bases; junction bases not matched to a gene: 6. CDR3 region: CASSLYPRGVSPLHF. The CDR3 nucleotides are TGTGCCAGCAGTTTATACCCCAGGGGGGTTTCACCCCTCCACTTT.

This clone appeared once. This rearrangement joins TRBV9 to TRBJ1-1; D possibly corresponds to TRBD1 (6 bases). CDR3 size: 15 residues. CDR1 is SGDLS and CDR2 is YYNGEE in the germline V gene. The ends were cut back, 4 bases at V and 1 base at J, with 14 bases in the middle. CDR3 nucleotides: TGTGCCAGCAGCCCTCCCCCGGGACAGAACACTGAAGCTTTCTTT. Translating it yields CASSPPPGQNTEAFF.

The chain is built from TRBV28 and TRBJ1-2; D gene uncertain. The germline V and J ends were trimmed by 5 bases and 4 bases, with 17 bases remaining between them. CDR3 length: 15 residues. Germline values: CDR1 MDHEN, CDR2 SYDVKM. As DNA, the CDR3 is TGTGCCAGCAGTAGGCCGCGGGAAAACCTCTATGGCTACACCTTC. The encoded protein is CASSRPRENLYGYTF.

The gene calls are TRBV2 and TRBJ1-1; D unresolved. CDR3 size: 15 residues. The germline V gene encodes CDR1 SNHLY and CDR2 FYNNEI. V was pared by 1 base and J by 4 bases, with 13 bases between. CDR3 region: CASSEGGGLSTEAFF. The CDR3 nucleotides read TGTGCCAGCAGTGAAGGAGGCGGGCTGAGCACTGAAGCTTTCTTT.

The chain recombines TRBV6-5 with TRBJ2-7; 7 positions match TRBD1. V lost 6 bases to trimming and J lost 3 bases; unmatched junction nucleotides: 8. CDR3 length: 14 amino acids. The V gene's germline CDR1 is MNHEY and CDR2 SVGAGI. The CDR3 DNA reads as TGTGCCAGCAGCCGACAGGGTGGCCACTACGAGCAGTACTTC. It encodes CASSRQGGHYEQYF.

The chain combines TRBV19 with TRBJ1-2; D call uncertain. The germline V gene encodes CDR1 LNHDA and CDR2 SQIVND (reference sequence). V was clipped by 0 bases and J by 4 bases, with 9 bases between them. The CDR3 length is 14 residues. The CDR3 sequence: CASSIDRETYGYTF. CDR3 in DNA: TGTGCCAGTAGTATAGATCGGGAAACCTATGGCTACACCTTC. Complete variable domain (other parts from reference TRBV19 and TRBJ1-2): DGGITQSPKYLFRKEGQNVTLSCEQNLNHDAMYWYRQDPGQGLRLIYYSQIVNDFQKGDIAEGYSVSREKKESFPLTVTSAQKNPTAFYLCASSIDRETYGYTFGSGTRLTVV.

The chain couples TRBV9 to TRBJ1-3, with D unclear. The V and J ends lost 4 bases and 0 bases respectively, with 11 bases between them. Germline V CDR1 and CDR2: SGDLS, YYNGEE. The CDR3 has 15 amino acids. In DNA, the CDR3 is TGTGCCAGCAGCCCCCGAGGGAACTCTGGAAACACCATATATTTT. Protein product: CASSPRGNSGNTIYF. Full variable domain (outside the CDR3, taken from reference TRBV9 and TRBJ1-3): DSGVTQTPKHLITATGQRVTLRCSPRSGDLSVYWYQQSLDQGLQFLIQYYNGEERAKGNILERFSAQQFPDLHSELNLSSLELGDSALYFCASSPRGNSGNTIYFGEGSWLTVV.

This sequence joins TRBV20-1 and TRBJ2-7, with D perhaps matching TRBD1 (5 bases). Germline V gives CDR1 DFQATT, CDR2 SNEGSKA (reference sequence). The V end was cut by 5 bases, the J end by 2 bases, with 7 bases between. CDR3 length: 11 amino acids. CDR3 amino acids: CSALGAYEQYF. The CDR3 DNA reads as TGCAGTGCTTTAGGGGCCTACGAGCAGTACTTC.

The rearrangement uses TRBV6-5 and TRBJ1-2, with no clear D. V dropped 6 bases and J dropped 4 bases, with 18 bases sitting between them. The length of the CDR3 is 15 residues. Germline assignment: CDR1 MNHEY and CDR2 SVGAGI. CDR3 residues: CASRREVAGSYGYTF. The DNA of the CDR3 is TGTGCCAGCAGGAGGGAGGTTGCAGGTAGCTATGGCTACACCTTC.